These 32 T cell receptor beta chains were sequenced from one sample in a study of OX40 agonist ivuxolimab in advanced cancers. Libraries were prepared by immunoSEQ multiplex PCR; TCRdb keeps only in-frame clonotypes and omits some of them. The table records around 66,000 clones, about nine tenths of them present only once. This material consisted of CD4+ or CD8+ T cells sorted from blood, taken in a trial of the OX40 agonist ivuxolimab. These receptor sequences come from an adult with an advanced solid tumor such as melanoma, head and neck, liver or kidney cancer.

This clone was seen a single time. The chain uses TRBV4-1 and TRBJ2-7, with D unresolved. The CDR3 covers 14 residues. Deletions cut 0 bases from V and 3 bases from J, with 9 bases between. Germline CDR1 reads MGHRA; CDR2 reads YSYEKL. The CDR3 protein is CASSQEGSYYEQYF. The CDR3 DNA is TGCGCCAGCAGCCAAGAAGGAAGTTACTACGAGCAGTACTTC.

CDR3 sequence: CASRDTGRTQETQYF. The CDR3 region has the DNA TGTGCCAGTAGAGATACAGGGAGGACACAAGAGACCCAGTACTTC. The chain has TRBV19 and TRBJ2-5; D may be TRBD1 or TRBD2 (6 bases each). The CDR3 extends over 15 amino acids. Germline lookup yields CDR1 LNHDA and CDR2 SQIVND (reference sequence). V was pared by 6 bases and J by 2 bases, with 16 bases between.

The chain couples TRBV18 to TRBJ2-3; TRBD1 might be the D (6 bases). Germline CDR1 KGHSH, CDR2 LQKENI. V lost 3 bases to trimming and J lost 6 bases, with 16 bases between them. The CDR3 consists of 15 residues. CDR3 in DNA: TGTGCCAGCTCACCTTCCGCACAGGGTGTGGATACGCAGTATTTT. Residues: CASSPSAQGVDTQYF.

This clone occurred a few times. V usage is TRBV10-3 and J usage is TRBJ1-4; tentative D call: TRBD1 (6 bases). From germline, CDR1 is ENHRY and CDR2 SYGVKD. With 6 bases removed from V and 0 bases from J, the gap between germline ends came to 11 bases. CDR3 length: 15 residues. CDR3 in DNA: TGTGCCATCAGGGACAGCCGAGCAACTAATGAAAAACTGTTTTTT. It encodes CAIRDSRATNEKLFF.

The rearrangement links TRBV5-1 to TRBJ1-1; D is ambiguous. Germline V CDR1 and CDR2: SGHRS, YFSETQ. With 0 bases removed from V and 3 bases from J, the gap between germline ends came to 3 bases. The CDR3 spans 12 residues. The CDR3 loop is CASSLADTEAFF. Here the CDR3 DNA reads TGCGCCAGCAGCTTGGCCGACACTGAAGCTTTCTTT.

The chain carries TRBV5-1 and TRBJ1-2; 9 bases are shared with TRBD1. There are 16 residues in the CDR3. Trimming at V came to 0 bases and at J to 8 bases, leaving 11 bases not matched to a gene. The germline V gene encodes CDR1 SGHRS and CDR2 YFSETQ. The chain's CDR3 is CASSLDPQGAGGGYTF. The CDR3 coding sequence is TGCGCCAGCAGCTTGGACCCACAGGGGGCAGGCGGGGGCTACACCTTC. The whole variable domain, remainder taken from reference TRBV5-1 and TRBJ1-2, is KAGVTQTPRYLIKTRGQQVTLSCSPISGHRSVSWYQQTPGQGLQFLFEYFSETQRNKGNFPGRFSGRQFSNSRSEMNVSTLELGDSALYLCASSLDPQGAGGGYTFGSGTRLTVV.

This chain joins TRBV5-4 and TRBJ2-5, with 8 bases that match TRBD1. The germline V gene has CDR1 SGHNT and CDR2 YYREEE (reference sequence). There are 14 residues in the CDR3. V lost 2 bases, J lost 3 bases, and 3 bases stayed unmatched. Here the CDR3 DNA reads TGTGCCAGCAGCTTCCAGGGGGCTGAAGAGACCCAGTACTTC. This codes for CASSFQGAEETQYF.

The CDR3 reads CASSTRGPTDVGQPQHF. The CDR3 coding sequence is TGTGCCAGCAGCACCAGAGGACCGACGGATGTCGGTCAGCCCCAGCATTTT. The gene calls are TRBV7-8 and TRBJ1-5; D is ambiguous. CDR1 is SGHVS and CDR2 is FQNEAQ in the germline V gene. The V end was cut by 5 bases, the J end by 6 bases, with 23 bases between. The CDR3 runs 17 residues.

The genes are TRBV19 and TRBJ2-5; D is perhaps TRBD1 or TRBD2 (6 bases each). CDR1 is LNHDA and CDR2 is SQIVND in the germline V gene (reference sequence). V was trimmed by 1 base and J by 5 bases, leaving 14 bases between them. The CDR3 totals 15 residues. CDR3 nucleotides: TGTGCCAGTAGTATAGGGGGGGCGTTCGGCGAGACCCAGTACTTC. It specifies CASSIGGAFGETQYF.

V usage is TRBV11-3 and J usage is TRBJ2-5; 8 bases line up with TRBD2. CDR1 and CDR2 (germline): SGHNT, YENEEA. V dropped 5 bases and J dropped 5; count of bases not matched to a gene: 4. The CDR3 runs to 13 residues. For the CDR3, the DNA is TGTGCCAGCAGCAATTCGGGGGGGGAGACCCAGTACTTC. This encodes CASSNSGGETQYF.

This chain joins TRBV4-1 and TRBJ1-5; TRBD1 agrees at 7 bases. The germline V gene has CDR1 MGHRA and CDR2 YSYEKL. CDR3 length equals 17 residues. V lost 2 bases and J lost 6; bases outside the gene matches: 13. CDR3 DNA: TGCGCCAGCAGCCAATCCTCACAGGGGCTCGTCGGTCAGCCCCAGCATTTT. Its translation: CASSQSSQGLVGQPQHF.

This chain joins TRBV7-2 and TRBJ2-5; 9 nucleotides match TRBD2. Trimming at V came to 5 bases and at J to 5 bases, leaving 6 bases not matched to a gene. Germline CDR1 is SGHTA and CDR2 is FQGNSA. CDR3 length equals 14 residues. CDR3 coding DNA: TGTGCCAGCAGCCCGCAAGCGGGAGGCGAGACCCAGTACTTC. It translates to CASSPQAGGETQYF.

This chain links TRBV19 with TRBJ1-2; no firm D call. The CDR3 length is 13 residues. Trimming took off 7 bases at V and 2 bases at J, with 11 bases between the two ends. Germline V gene lookup returns CDR1 LNHDA and CDR2 SQIVND (reference sequence). CDR3: CASTSDLNYGYTF. As DNA, the CDR3 is TGTGCCAGTACCTCCGATTTAAACTATGGCTACACCTTC.

The rearrangement links TRBV2 to TRBJ1-1; maybe TRBD1 (6 bases). The CDR3 covers 15 residues. V was shortened by 4 bases and J by 3 bases, with 15 bases between the two germline ends. Germline CDR1 is SNHLY and CDR2 is FYNNEI. The DNA for the CDR3 is TGTGCCAGCAGTGCCCGGGGGGCGGGGGACACTGAAGCTTTCTTT. Translation: CASSARGAGDTEAFF.

This rearrangement joins TRBV7-3 to TRBJ2-7; 9 bases fit TRBD1. Germline-derived CDR1 and CDR2 are SGHTA and FQGTGA. CDR3 length: 13 residues. With V trimmed by 4 bases and J by 5 bases, 3 bases remained unmatched. CDR3 residues: CASSSGQGDEQYF. The DNA of the CDR3 is TGTGCCAGCAGCTCGGGACAGGGAGACGAGCAGTACTTC.

The chain combines TRBV10-3 with TRBJ1-2, with 7 bases matching TRBD1. Germline V gene data show CDR1 as ENHRY and CDR2 as SYGVKD. The length of the CDR3 is 15 residues. The V segment lost 3 bases and the J segment 1 base; nucleotides outside the gene matches: 5. Here the CDR3 DNA reads TGTGCCATCAGTGAACCGGGACAGAGTAACTATGGCTACACCTTC. Translated: CAISEPGQSNYGYTF.

The genes are TRBV11-2 and TRBJ2-7; the D is unclear. Trimming stripped 3 bases from V and 5 bases from J, with 5 bases between. This CDR3 has 11 residues. Germline V gene data show CDR1 as SGHAT and CDR2 as FQNNGV. The CDR3 bases are TGTGCCAGCAGCTTCTACCACGAGCAGTACTTC. Its protein product is CASSFYHEQYF.

The chain couples TRBV10-2 to TRBJ2-1; D gene ambiguous. The CDR3 runs to 14 residues. With 6 bases removed from V and 4 bases from J, the gap between germline ends came to 13 bases. The germline gives CDR1 WSHSY, CDR2 SAAADI. The CDR3 spells CASRQGSGYNEQFF. The CDR3 DNA reads TGCGCCAGCAGGCAAGGATCTGGTTACAATGAGCAGTTCTTC.

The chain links TRBV5-4 to TRBJ1-3; unclear D gene. Germline V lookup: CDR1 SGHNT, CDR2 YYREEE (reference sequence). The CDR3 extends over 16 amino acids. The V end lost 0 bases, the J end lost 0 bases, and 10 bases lay between the germline ends. The CDR3 DNA reads TGTGCCAGCAGCTTGGATGGGCACCTCTCTGGAAACACCATATATTTT. Translating gives CASSLDGHLSGNTIYF.

The chain joins TRBV2 to TRBJ2-3; D ambiguous. Trimming left V 7 bases short and J 3 bases short, with 8 bases between. CDR1 SNHLY and CDR2 FYNNEI come from the germline V gene. The CDR3 runs 12 residues. The CDR3 region is CASNSRTDTQYF. The CDR3 nucleotides are TGTGCCAGCAATTCAAGGACAGATACGCAGTATTTT. Complete variable domain (other parts from reference TRBV2 and TRBJ2-3): EPEVTQTPSHQVTQMGQEVILRCVPISNHLYFYWYRQILGQKVEFLVSFYNNEISEKSEIFDDQFSVERPDGSNFTLKIRSTKLEDSAMYFCASNSRTDTQYFGPGTRLTVL.

This chain connects TRBV27 to TRBJ2-2; 7 bases line up with TRBD2. Per germline, CDR1 MNHEY and CDR2 SMNVEV (reference sequence). The V and J ends lost 7 bases and 7 bases, in that order; junction bases with no gene match: 9. The CDR3 has 14 residues. The CDR3 spells CASMLGGSVGELFF. In nucleotides, the CDR3 is TGTGCCAGCATGTTGGGAGGGAGCGTCGGGGAGCTGTTTTTT.

The CDR3 spells CASSAQGQYQETQYF. DNA of the CDR3: TGCGCCAGCAGTGCCCAGGGTCAGTACCAAGAGACCCAGTACTTC. V usage is TRBV5-1 and J usage is TRBJ2-5; perhaps TRBD1 as D (5 bases). Germline V gives CDR1 SGHRS, CDR2 YFSETQ. With 5 bases removed from V and 0 bases from J, the gap between germline ends came to 14 bases. This CDR3 is built from 15 residues. Using reference TRBV5-1 and TRBJ2-5 for the parts outside the CDR3, the full variable domain is KAGVTQTPRYLIKTRGQQVTLSCSPISGHRSVSWYQQTPGQGLQFLFEYFSETQRNKGNFPGRFSGRQFSNSRSEMNVSTLELGDSALYLCASSAQGQYQETQYFGPGTRLLVL.

The V call is TRBV30, the J call TRBJ2-7; 9 bases agree with TRBD1. V dropped 5 bases and J dropped 2; count of bases not matched to a gene: 7. The CDR3 has 14 residues. Germline-derived CDR1 and CDR2 are GTSNPN and SVGIG (reference sequence). The chain's CDR3 is CAWARQGGTYEQYF. CDR3 sequence (DNA): TGTGCCTGGGCCAGACAGGGGGGGACCTACGAGCAGTACTTC.

The V and J genes are TRBV5-1 and TRBJ2-1; 12 nucleotides agree with TRBD2. The germline gives CDR1 SGHRS, CDR2 YFSETQ. This CDR3 has 16 amino acids. The V gene end was trimmed by 0 bases and the J gene end by 9 bases; junction bases not matched to a gene: 7. CDR3 sequence: CASSLGLAGVGGEQFF. In nucleotides, the CDR3 is TGCGCCAGCAGCTTGGGACTAGCGGGAGTAGGAGGTGAGCAGTTCTTC.

The genes are TRBV10-3 and TRBJ2-1; 11 nucleotides agree with TRBD2. CDR1 and CDR2 from the germline V gene are ENHRY and SYGVKD. After removal of 10 bases from V and 0 bases from J, the junction contained 8 bases not matched to a gene. The length of the CDR3 is 16 residues. The CDR3 is CATDPGTSGSYNEQFF. DNA of the CDR3: TGTGCCACTGACCCTGGGACTAGCGGCTCCTACAATGAGCAGTTCTTC.

The chain uses TRBV6-1 and TRBJ1-2; D unresolved. There are 14 residues in the CDR3. Between the trimmed V and J ends, which lost 1 base and 5 bases, there was a span of 11 bases. Looked up from germline, CDR1 is MNHNS and CDR2 is SASEGT. This CDR3 is CASSEGGSIYGYTF. Here the CDR3 DNA reads TGTGCCAGCAGTGAAGGCGGCAGCATTTATGGCTACACCTTC.

V is TRBV19 and J is TRBJ2-7; 11 nucleotides align to TRBD1. V shed 6 bases, J shed 6 bases, and the junction held 7 bases outside the gene matches. This CDR3 contains 14 residues. The germline CDR1 and CDR2 sequences are LNHDA and SQIVND (reference sequence). CDR3 loop: CASSLGQGALEQYF. In DNA, the CDR3 is TGTGCCAGTAGCCTTGGACAGGGGGCCCTCGAGCAGTACTTC.

The chain joins TRBV12-1 to TRBJ2-1; the table's D call, TRBD2, was not checked against the DNA. TRBV12-1 is noted as a pseudogene. The CDR3 extends over 19 amino acids. CDR3 DNA sequence: TGTGCCAGCAGCCCTCCCCGGTGGGCTAGCGGATTGGGGGGCCCTGAGCAGTTCTTC. Its protein is CASSPPRWASGLGGPEQFF.

The sample holds one count of this clone. This sequence joins TRBV29-1 and TRBJ2-7; the match to TRBD2 covers 9 bases. CDR1 is SQVTM and CDR2 is ANQGSEA in the germline V gene. V was pared by 4 bases and J by 5 bases, with 9 bases of the junction left unmatched. The CDR3 is made up of 14 amino acids. The CDR3 DNA is TGCAGCGTTGCCCTTAGCGGGAGAGCTAACGAGCAGTACTTC. It specifies CSVALSGRANEQYF.

This sequence joins TRBV6-5 and TRBJ1-5; tentative D call: TRBD1 (6 bases). Germline V lookup: CDR1 MNHEY, CDR2 SVGAGI. V lost 6 bases to trimming and J lost 11 bases, with 14 bases between them. The CDR3 has 12 amino acids. The CDR3 region has the DNA TGTGCCAGCAGCAAAAGGGGGGGAACCCAGCATTTT. This codes for CASSKRGGTQHF.

The J gene is TRBJ1-1, the V gene TRBV5-4; D possibly corresponds to TRBD1 (5 bases). Germline V CDR1 and CDR2: SGHNT, YYREEE (reference sequence). V was trimmed by 4 bases and J by 0 bases, leaving 16 bases between them. The length of the CDR3 is 16 residues. For the CDR3, the DNA is TGTGCCAGCAGCACGCCTTCCCGGGGCCTGAACACTGAAGCTTTCTTT. Its translation: CASSTPSRGLNTEAFF.

The rearrangement joins TRBV19 to TRBJ1-2; D is ambiguous. The CDR3 spans 14 residues. Germline V gives CDR1 LNHDA, CDR2 SQIVND (reference sequence). The ends were cut back, 3 bases at V and 5 bases at J, with 13 bases in the middle. DNA of the CDR3: TGTGCCAGTAGTATGAGGGCGGCGAAGTATGGCTACACCTTC. This translates into CASSMRAAKYGYTF.